These T cell receptor beta chains were read from a single sample in a study of shared clonotypes between healthy human individuals. The table came from immunoSEQ multiplex PCR; TCRdb's copy has only in-frame clones and leaves some out. The profile covers roughly 500,000 clones, with around 73% appearing a single time and approximately 12% taken by the ten largest. Specimen: PBMCs. The receptor set was obtained from a woman in her 40s in good health. Some clones in this sample may be carry-over from other donors' samples. Both conserved end residues are part of each CDR3. A D gene is named only where the DNA matches it firmly. Expanded clones are given a class, and other clones once, few, many or no size at all.

V: TRBV27
D: TRBD2
size: once
J: TRBJ2-7
DNA: TGTGCCAGCAGTCCTAGGACTAGCCGCGGGCACGAGCAGTACTTC
CDR3: CASSPRTSRGHEQYF

V: TRBV10-3
D: .
size: .
J: TRBJ2-5
DNA: TGTGCCATCAGTGAACCCGGGGGCGAGGAGACCCAGTACTTC
CDR3: CAISEPGGEETQYF

V: TRBV27
D: .
size: .
J: TRBJ2-7
DNA: TGTGCCAGCAGTTTGGTCGCAGGGGCCTACGAGCAGTACTTC
CDR3: CASSLVAGAYEQYF

V: TRBV5-4
D: TRBD2
size: .
J: TRBJ2-3
DNA: TGTGCCAGCAGCGAGACTAGCGGGAGGGTGGCAGATACGCAGTATTTT
CDR3: CASSETSGRVADTQYF

V: TRBV9
D: TRBD1
size: .
J: TRBJ1-1
DNA: TGTGCCAGCAGCGTAGAGACAGGGCCCACTGAAGCTTTCTTT
CDR3: CASSVETGPTEAFF

V: TRBV9
D: .
size: .
J: TRBJ2-1
DNA: TGTGCCAGCAGCGTAAGGGATAGACTACTCTCCTACAATGAGCAGTTCTTC
CDR3: CASSVRDRLLSYNEQFF

V: TRBV19
D: .
size: .
J: TRBJ2-2
DNA: TGTGCCAGTAGTATTGTGGCGGGCGACACCGGGGAGCTGTTTTTT
CDR3: CASSIVAGDTGELFF

V: TRBV5-1
D: TRBD1
size: .
J: TRBJ2-7
DNA: TGCGCCAGCAGCTTGGCCCCCCTTGGGGACAGGGGGTTGGGGGAGTACTTC
CDR3: CASSLAPLGDRGLGEYF

V: TRBV2
D: .
size: .
J: TRBJ2-7
DNA: TGTGCCAGCAGTCCGGGGGTAGTAGGGGCAGGGTACGAGCAGTACTTC
CDR3: CASSPGVVGAGYEQYF

V: TRBV6-6
D: .
size: few
J: TRBJ1-4
DNA: TGTGCCAGCAGTTACCGGCGAGAGGGCGCTTGGGAAAAACTGTTTTTT
CDR3: CASSYRREGAWEKLFF

V: TRBV5-4
D: TRBD1
size: .
J: TRBJ1-1
DNA: TGTGCCAGCAGCCCTCCATCGGGACAGGGGAAATACGACACTGAAGCTTTCTTT
CDR3: CASSPPSGQGKYDTEAFF

V: TRBV11-2
D: TRBD2
size: .
J: TRBJ2-1
DNA: TGTGCCAGCAGATCTATAACTACTGCGGGGGATGAGCAGTTCTTC
CDR3: CASRSITTAGDEQFF

V: TRBV5-1
D: .
size: once
J: TRBJ2-7
DNA: TGCGCCAGCAGCTCAGGGGGAGGAGCCTACGAGCAGTACTTC
CDR3: CASSSGGGAYEQYF

V: TRBV19
D: .
size: .
J: TRBJ2-7
DNA: TGTGCCAGTAGTCTCTTGGGAGGCGCCTACGAGCAGTACTTC
CDR3: CASSLLGGAYEQYF

V: TRBV2
D: .
size: .
J: TRBJ1-2
DNA: TGTGCCAGCAGGAACGCGGCAGTTGACTATGGCTACACCTTC
CDR3: CASRNAAVDYGYTF

V: TRBV10-3
D: .
size: few
J: TRBJ2-7
DNA: TGTGCCATCAGTGAAGGGGGAGAGCAGTACTTC
CDR3: CAISEGGEQYF

V: TRBV2
D: .
size: .
J: TRBJ1-1
DNA: TGTGCCAGCACCCCTTGGGGGAACACTGAAGCTTTCTTT
CDR3: CASTPWGNTEAFF

V: TRBV11-2
D: TRBD1
size: .
J: TRBJ1-2
DNA: TGTGCCAGCAGCTTAGAGGCCACAGGGGTTAACTATGGCTACACCTTC
CDR3: CASSLEATGVNYGYTF

V: TRBV6-4
D: .
size: few
J: TRBJ2-5
DNA: TGTGCCAGCAGTAGACAGTTACAAGAGACCCAGTACTTC
CDR3: CASSRQLQETQYF

V: TRBV27
D: TRBD1
size: once
J: TRBJ2-1
DNA: TGTGCCAGCAGCCAAGGGGACAGGGCGGAGCAGTTCTTC
CDR3: CASSQGDRAEQFF

V: TRBV7-2
D: TRBD2
size: once
J: TRBJ2-7
DNA: TGTGCCAGCAGCTCGCGAAGGTGGGGACTAGCGGGAGCAATCCTCGAGCAGTACTTC
CDR3: CASSSRRWGLAGAILEQYF

V: TRBV15
D: .
size: .
J: TRBJ2-2
DNA: TGTGCCACCAGCAGAGGGGGGTCGGGCCCGAACACCGGGGAGCTGTTTTTT
CDR3: CATSRGGSGPNTGELFF

V: TRBV6-6
D: .
size: .
J: TRBJ2-3
DNA: TGTGCCAGCAGTTACTCTGTCAGCACAGATACGCAGTATTTT
CDR3: CASSYSVSTDTQYF

V: TRBV6-6
D: .
size: .
J: TRBJ1-4
DNA: TGTGCCAGCAAGGGTGCGTTCGACAGATTTAATGAAAAACTGTTTTTT
CDR3: CASKGAFDRFNEKLFF

V: TRBV9
D: .
size: .
J: TRBJ1-1
DNA: TGTGCCAGCAGCGTAGTAGGAGGCCGGGGTGAAGCTTTCTTT
CDR3: CASSVVGGRGEAFF

V: TRBV11-1
D: .
size: .
J: TRBJ1-1
DNA: TGTGCCAGCAGCTTAGGGGAGAGGCGTGAAGCTTTCTTT
CDR3: CASSLGERREAFF

V: TRBV6-1
D: .
size: few
J: TRBJ2-1
DNA: TGTGCCAGCAGGGTCGGAAATGAGCAGTTCTTC
CDR3: CASRVGNEQFF

V: TRBV19
D: .
size: .
J: TRBJ2-2
DNA: TGTGCCAGTAAGGACAATCGGCAGTCCCTTAGAGACACCGGGGAGCTGTTTTTT
CDR3: CASKDNRQSLRDTGELFF